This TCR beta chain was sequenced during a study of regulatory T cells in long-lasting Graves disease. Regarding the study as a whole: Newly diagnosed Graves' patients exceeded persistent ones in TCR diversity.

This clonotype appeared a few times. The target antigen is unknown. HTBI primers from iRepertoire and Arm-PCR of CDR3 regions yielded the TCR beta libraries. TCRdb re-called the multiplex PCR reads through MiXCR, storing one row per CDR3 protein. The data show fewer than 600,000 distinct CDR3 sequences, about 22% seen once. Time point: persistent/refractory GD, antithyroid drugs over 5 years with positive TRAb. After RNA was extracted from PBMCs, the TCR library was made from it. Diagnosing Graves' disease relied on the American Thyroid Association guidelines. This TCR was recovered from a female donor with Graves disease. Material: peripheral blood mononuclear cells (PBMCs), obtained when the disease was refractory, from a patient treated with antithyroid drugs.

CDR3 in amino acids: CASSLWTNTGELFF. Written as DNA, the CDR3 is TGTGCCAGCAGCCTTTGGACGAACACCGGGGAGCTGTTTTTT. The rearrangement joins TRBV7-9 to TRBJ2-2, with unresolved D. CDR3 length: 14 residues. The V gene's germline CDR1 is SEHNR and CDR2 FQNEAQ (reference sequence). With 5 bases removed from V and 0 bases from J, the gap between germline ends came to 7 bases.